Presented here are 7 T cell receptor beta chains from one specimen sequenced in a study of technical replicates of blood from several donors. TCRdb's copy holds only in-frame clones and misses some; the assay was immunoSEQ multiplex PCR. In the table there are tens of thousands of clones, roughly 93% of which are singletons. Sequencing was performed on T cells isolated from PBMCs. Source of these receptors: a human donor in good health.

The CDR3 coding sequence is TGCGCCAGCAGCCAAGAGGTGGCGGGGGGAAGCTCCTACGAGCAGTACTTC. This codes for CASSQEVAGGSSYEQYF. V gene TRBV4-1 combines with J gene TRBJ2-7, with 8 bases fitting TRBD2. From germline, CDR1 is MGHRA and CDR2 YSYEKL. The CDR3 contains 17 residues. With V trimmed by 0 bases and J by 0 bases, 7 bases remained unmatched.

The chain couples TRBV28 to TRBJ2-5; 8 nucleotides agree with TRBD2. The CDR3 extends over 15 amino acids. Unmatched junction bases numbered 13, after V lost 6 bases and J lost 7 bases. From germline, CDR1 is MDHEN and CDR2 SYDVKM. The CDR3 region has the DNA TGTGCCAGCAGCCCCCCTCGGGGGGGGAGAGGGACCCAGTACTTC. Translation: CASSPPRGGRGTQYF.

This rearrangement joins TRBV5-1 to TRBJ1-2; D gene unclear. This CDR3 has 14 amino acids. CDR1 is SGHRS, CDR2 YFSETQ, per germline. V dropped 0 bases and J dropped 8 bases, with 14 bases sitting between them. The CDR3 loop is CASSLDFSKWGYTF. The CDR3 coding sequence is TGCGCCAGCAGCTTGGACTTTTCGAAGTGGGGCTACACCTTC.

This chain uses TRBV5-5 with TRBJ1-6, with D tentatively TRBD1 (5 bases). Per germline, CDR1 SGHKS and CDR2 YYEKEE (reference sequence). V was trimmed by 0 bases and J by 3 bases, leaving 7 bases between them. The CDR3 contains 15 residues. The CDR3 sequence is CASSLGQYYNSPLHF. The CDR3 bases are TGTGCCAGCAGCTTGGGACAGTACTATAATTCACCCCTCCACTTT. Based on the CDR3 plus reference TRBV5-5 and TRBJ1-6, the full variable domain is DAGVTQSPTHLIKTRGQQVTLRCSPISGHKSVSWYQQVLGQGPQFIFQYYEKEERGRGNFPDRFSARQFPNYSSELNVNALLLGDSALYLCASSLGQYYNSPLHFGNGTRLTVT.

The rearrangement links TRBV27 to TRBJ2-7; D gene ambiguous. The CDR3 contains 15 residues. Looked up from germline, CDR1 is MNHEY and CDR2 is SMNVEV (reference sequence). The ends were cut back, 2 bases at V and 1 base at J, with 12 bases in the middle. The CDR3 nucleotides read TGTGCCAGCAGTTTAAGCGTCGGCCGATCCTACGAGCAGTACTTC. It specifies CASSLSVGRSYEQYF.

The V call is TRBV29-1, the J call TRBJ2-1, with D perhaps matching TRBD1 (5 bases). There are 13 residues in the CDR3. Per germline, CDR1 SQVTM and CDR2 ANQGSEA. Trimming removed 5 bases from V and 5 bases from J, with 13 bases in between. The CDR3 region has the DNA TGCAGCGTTCCCACTATAGGGGACAATGAGCAGTTCTTC. This translates into CSVPTIGDNEQFF.

V gene TRBV5-1 combines with J gene TRBJ2-3; 9 bases are a match to TRBD1. CDR3 length: 14 residues. J lost 6 bases, V lost 4 bases, and 6 bases had no gene match. Germline V gene lookup returns CDR1 SGHRS and CDR2 YFSETQ. The CDR3 here is CASSLDRGGDTQYF. CDR3 in DNA: TGCGCCAGCAGCCTGGACAGGGGAGGTGATACGCAGTATTTT.